What follows are 30 T cell receptor beta chains derived from one specimen sequenced in a study of blood T cell repertoires in COVID-19. Assay: immunoSEQ multiplex PCR; the TCRdb copy retains only in-frame clones and omits some. The sample lists about 170,000 clones; approximately 90% were seen once. Sequenced: peripheral blood. These receptor sequences come from a man younger than 30 with COVID-19, enrolled during active disease.

This chain uses TRBV5-1 with TRBJ2-3, with 9 nucleotides matching TRBD2. J lost 0 bases, V lost 5 bases, and 4 bases had no gene match. This CDR3 is built from 15 residues. Germline assignment: CDR1 SGHRS and CDR2 YFSETQ. The CDR3 region is CASRVSGGSTDTQYF. The CDR3 DNA sequence: TGCGCCAGCAGGGTTAGCGGGGGTAGCACAGATACGCAGTATTTT.

This clone came up once. The chain couples TRBV6-5 to TRBJ2-2; TRBD1 aligns across 7 bases. The CDR3 has 14 residues. CDR1 and CDR2 (germline): MNHEY, SVGAGI. Losses at the gene ends were 7 bases for V and 3 bases for J; bases not matched to a gene: 5. The CDR3 region is CASTGQAYTGELFF. CDR3 DNA: TGTGCCAGCACTGGACAGGCATACACCGGGGAGCTGTTTTTT.

About this clone: Additional DNA sequences in this sample encode the identical CDR3. V usage is TRBV29-1 and J usage is TRBJ2-7; 7 bases map to TRBD1. This CDR3 has 14 residues. After removal of 0 bases from V and 0 bases from J, the junction contained 2 bases not matched to a gene. CDR1 is SQVTM and CDR2 is ANQGSEA in the germline V gene. The CDR3 DNA follows: TGCAGCGTTGAAGAAGGGGACAGCTCCTACGAGCAGTACTTC. Encoded protein: CSVEEGDSSYEQYF.

This rearrangement joins TRBV14 to TRBJ2-7; TRBD1 agrees at 7 bases. The germline gives CDR1 SGHDN, CDR2 FVKESK. Germline trimming cut 3 bases from V and 3 bases from J; bases unmatched to any gene: 5. The CDR3 loop spans 14 amino acids. The CDR3 spells CASSQGQTYYEQYF. CDR3 nucleotides: TGTGCCAGCAGCCAGGGACAGACCTACTACGAGCAGTACTTC.

The gene calls are TRBV29-1 and TRBJ2-6; 8 nucleotides line up with TRBD1. The CDR3 is 15 residues long. The trim removed 8 bases at V and 0 bases at J, leaving 6 bases unmatched. Looked up from germline, CDR1 is SQVTM and CDR2 is ANQGSEA. The CDR3 loop reads CSHRDRSSGANVLTF. The CDR3 DNA sequence: TGCAGCCATCGGGACAGGAGCTCTGGGGCCAACGTCCTGACTTTC.

Notes on this clone: Within the sample, other DNA sequences also encode this same CDR3. The chain recombines TRBV28 with TRBJ2-7; 8 nucleotides agree with TRBD2. Germline values: CDR1 MDHEN, CDR2 SYDVKM. Unmatched junction bases numbered 6, after V lost 5 bases and J lost 3 bases. This CDR3 is built from 14 residues. The CDR3 DNA sequence: TGTGCCAGCAGTCCCCCCAGCGGGAGCTACGAGCAGTACTTC. Amino acid sequence: CASSPPSGSYEQYF.

This chain joins TRBV7-6 and TRBJ2-7; 7 bases line up with TRBD1. The ends lost 2 bases at V and 6 bases at J; junction bases unmatched: 10. Per germline, CDR1 SGHVS and CDR2 FNYEAQ. The CDR3 is made up of 15 amino acids. DNA for the CDR3: TGTGCCAGCAGCTTATCAACCGGGACAGCTGCCGAGCAGTACTTC. Its protein product is CASSLSTGTAAEQYF.

The chain combines TRBV7-8 with TRBJ1-3; TRBD1 matches at 8 bases. Losses at the gene ends were 5 bases for V and 2 bases for J; bases not matched to a gene: 2. CDR1 SGHVS and CDR2 FQNEAQ come from the germline V gene. This CDR3 is built from 14 residues. CDR3 DNA: TGTGCCAGCAGCGTACAGGGGGCTGGAAACACCATATATTTT. Translated, it gives CASSVQGAGNTIYF.

The chain couples TRBV24-1 to TRBJ1-1; D is unclear. The CDR3 sequence is 13 residues long. Germline CDR1 KGHDR, CDR2 SFDVKD. V dropped 5 bases and J dropped 6 bases, with 12 bases sitting between them. The CDR3 reads CATSGGGLAEAFF. For the CDR3, the DNA is TGTGCCACCAGTGGAGGTGGGTTGGCTGAAGCTTTCTTT.

This sequence joins TRBV7-2 and TRBJ1-5, with D unresolved. The germline V gene encodes CDR1 SGHTA and CDR2 FQGNSA. The CDR3 length is 15 residues. With 0 bases removed from V and 8 bases from J, the gap between germline ends came to 14 bases. This CDR3 reads CASSLASGTIKPQHF. The CDR3 nucleotides read TGTGCCAGCAGCTTAGCTTCGGGAACAATTAAGCCCCAGCATTTT.

V gene TRBV24-1 combines with J gene TRBJ2-4, with 7 nucleotides matching TRBD1. This CDR3 is 16 amino acids long. Germline CDR1 KGHDR, CDR2 SFDVKD. With V trimmed by 3 bases and J by 6 bases, 10 bases remained unmatched. CDR3 protein: CATSDPRTGSRNIQYF. CDR3 nucleotide sequence: TGTGCCACCAGTGATCCACGGACAGGAAGTAGAAACATTCAGTACTTC.

The chain carries TRBV7-2 and TRBJ2-7; D is possibly TRBD2 (6 bases). Germline CDR1 and CDR2: SGHTA and FQGNSA. The CDR3 has 14 residues. V dropped 2 bases and J dropped 6 bases, with 14 bases sitting between them. The CDR3: CASSLIGSVGEQYF. CDR3 sequence (DNA): TGTGCCAGCAGCTTAATCGGGAGTGTGGGCGAGCAGTACTTC. The full variable domain, its missing parts supplied by reference TRBV7-2 and TRBJ2-7, is GAGVSQSPSNKVTEKGKDVELRCDPISGHTALYWYRQSLGQGLEFLIYFQGNSAPDKSGLPSDRFSAERTGGSVSTLTIQRTQQEDSAVYLCASSLIGSVGEQYFGPGTRLTVT.

This chain connects TRBV19 to TRBJ1-2; D is undetermined. The V end lost 6 bases, the J end lost 4 bases, and 12 bases lay between the germline ends. This CDR3 has 13 residues. Germline V lookup: CDR1 LNHDA, CDR2 SQIVND (reference sequence). Here the CDR3 reads CASRYIAGYGYTF. The CDR3 DNA sequence: TGTGCCAGTAGATACATAGCCGGCTATGGCTACACCTTC.

The rearrangement uses TRBV4-1 and TRBJ1-2, with D possibly matching TRBD1 (5 bases). Germline CDR1 is MGHRA and CDR2 is YSYEKL. V was cut by 2 bases and J by 7 bases, with 20 bases left in between. The length of the CDR3 is 16 residues. The DNA for the CDR3 is TGCGCCAGCAGCCAAACGGCTTCAGGCGGGGGAGGTGGCTACACCTTC. Translation gives CASSQTASGGGGGYTF.

The CDR3 bases are TGTGCCAGCAGTTCGAGAGATGACAGGGTGGAGGACGAGCAGTACTTC. This encodes CASSSRDDRVEDEQYF. This chain joins TRBV2 and TRBJ2-7; TRBD1 agrees at 7 bases. Germline V gene sequence: CDR1 SNHLY, CDR2 FYNNEI. V trimming: 5 bases; J trimming: 5 bases; junction bases outside the gene matches: 15. The CDR3 sequence is 16 residues long.

The chain links TRBV2 to TRBJ1-2; 7 bases are a match to TRBD1. V lost 6 bases and J lost 2; bases outside the gene matches: 15. Germline loops: CDR1 SNHLY, CDR2 FYNNEI. CDR3 length: 17 residues. The CDR3 DNA is TGTGCCAGCAGGGGACAGCAAATCCGTCTCCCAAACTATGGCTACACCTTC. This gives the protein CASRGQQIRLPNYGYTF.

The chain is built from TRBV6-5 and TRBJ2-4, with 7 nucleotides matching TRBD1. CDR3 length equals 15 residues. Germline-derived CDR1 and CDR2 are MNHEY and SVGAGI. After removal of 6 bases from V and 5 bases from J, the junction contained 10 bases not matched to a gene. DNA of the CDR3: TGTGCCAGCAGCCGACCCGGGACAGATGAAAACATTCAGTACTTC. It is translated as CASSRPGTDENIQYF.

The V gene is TRBV4-2, the J gene TRBJ2-1, with TRBD1 matching 7 bases. J was trimmed by 5 bases and V by 4 bases; bases with no gene match: 17. The CDR3 runs 18 residues. Germline values: CDR1 LGHNA, CDR2 YNFKEQ. The CDR3 DNA reads TGTGCCAGCAGCCCCAAACTCGGCGTCGACAGGGTGAACAATGAGCAGTTCTTC. It translates to CASSPKLGVDRVNNEQFF.

The chain joins TRBV12-5 to TRBJ1-2; 9 positions agree with TRBD1. Germline values: CDR1 LGHNT, CDR2 FRNRAP. The junction had 3 bases not matched to a gene; V was cut back by 1 base and J by 0 bases. The CDR3 runs 16 residues. The CDR3 nucleotides read TGTGCTAGTGGTTTGGGAGGACAGGGGCCTAACTATGGCTACACCTTC. This translates into CASGLGGQGPNYGYTF.

This clone has a handful of counts. V gene TRBV7-3 combines with J gene TRBJ1-1; unclear D gene. From germline, CDR1 is SGHTA and CDR2 FQGTGA. CDR3 length: 13 residues. V was shortened by 2 bases and J by 4 bases, with 8 bases between the two germline ends. The CDR3 protein is CASSLGSSTEAFF. CDR3 in DNA: TGTGCCAGCAGCTTAGGGAGTAGCACTGAAGCTTTCTTT.

This chain joins TRBV4-3 and TRBJ1-5; D not resolved. CDR3 length equals 13 residues. With 0 bases removed from V and 5 bases from J, the gap between germline ends came to 5 bases. Germline V gene sequence: CDR1 LGHNA, CDR2 YSLEER. CDR3 DNA: TGCGCCAGCAGCCAAGATCTGTATCAGCCCCAGCATTTT. Its protein is CASSQDLYQPQHF.

The chain employs TRBV4-2 and TRBJ1-5; weak D call: TRBD1 (5 bases). Germline CDR1 reads LGHNA; CDR2 reads YNFKEQ. V was shortened by 0 bases and J by 1 base, with 7 bases between the two germline ends. The length of the CDR3 is 15 residues. The CDR3 bases are TGTGCCAGCAGCCAAGATCGGGGGAGCAATCAGCCCCAGCATTTT. This translates into CASSQDRGSNQPQHF.

The chain couples TRBV5-4 to TRBJ1-6; 7 nucleotides line up with TRBD1. The V segment lost 4 bases and the J segment 9 bases; nucleotides outside the gene matches: 7. Germline CDR1 SGHNT, CDR2 YYREEE (reference sequence). The CDR3 is 14 amino acids. The CDR3 loop reads CASSRTGAGSPLHF. The CDR3 DNA follows: TGTGCCAGCAGCCGCACAGGGGCAGGTTCACCCCTCCACTTT.

The rearrangement uses TRBV28 and TRBJ1-6; 7 bases map to TRBD1. Trimming at V came to 7 bases and at J to 8 bases, leaving 11 bases not matched to a gene. This CDR3 contains 15 residues. Germline V gene lookup returns CDR1 MDHEN and CDR2 SYDVKM. The CDR3 DNA reads as TGTGCCAGCACCCCCCTGACAGGGATGGATTCACCCCTCCACTTT. Amino acid sequence: CASTPLTGMDSPLHF.

The chain carries TRBV7-3 and TRBJ2-1; maybe TRBD2 (6 bases). The germline V gene has CDR1 SGHTA and CDR2 FQGTGA. Trimming took 0 bases from V and 16 from J, leaving 13 bases between them. The CDR3 is made up of 12 amino acids. In DNA form, the CDR3 reads TGTGCCAGCAGCTTAACGGGGGGATCCCGATTCTTC. As protein: CASSLTGGSRFF.

The V gene is TRBV4-1, the J gene TRBJ2-7; the match to TRBD1 covers 7 bases. The V gene's germline CDR1 is MGHRA and CDR2 YSYEKL. Losses at the gene ends were 2 bases for V and 2 bases for J; bases not matched to a gene: 6. The CDR3 has 15 amino acids. The CDR3 loop reads CASSQPGQITYEQYF. DNA of the CDR3: TGCGCCAGCAGCCAACCGGGACAGATTACCTACGAGCAGTACTTC.

The genes are TRBV19 and TRBJ2-7; TRBD1 matches 9 bases. The CDR3 consists of 15 residues. Trimming took 3 bases from V and 3 from J; bases not matched to a gene: 6. Per germline, CDR1 LNHDA and CDR2 SQIVND (reference sequence). The CDR3 region is CASSIVTGGNYEQYF. The CDR3, as DNA: TGTGCCAGTAGTATCGTTACAGGGGGCAACTACGAGCAGTACTTC.

The chain combines TRBV5-6 with TRBJ2-5, with D possibly being TRBD1 (6 bases). This CDR3 region has 14 residues. CDR1 and CDR2 from the germline V gene are SGHDT and YYEEEE. V lost 4 bases and J 5 bases, leaving 15 bases between the germline ends. The CDR3 DNA reads TGTGCCAGCAGCGGCGTTGGGGGCCCGGAGACCCAGTACTTC. It encodes CASSGVGGPETQYF. Drawing the rest from reference TRBV5-6 and TRBJ2-5, the complete variable domain is DAGVTQSPTHLIKTRGQQVTLRCSPKSGHDTVSWYQQALGQGPQFIFQYYEEEERQRGNFPDRFSGHQFPNYSSELNVNALLLGDSALYLCASSGVGGPETQYFGPGTRLLVL.

This sequence joins TRBV5-8 and TRBJ2-1; TRBD2 might be the D (6 bases). The CDR3 covers 13 residues. Trimming removed 7 bases at V and 4 bases at J, with 12 bases between. Germline lookup yields CDR1 SGHTS and CDR2 YDEGEE. This chain's CDR3 is CASQLARYNEQFF. As DNA, the CDR3 is TGTGCCAGCCAACTAGCTCGGTACAATGAGCAGTTCTTC.

This rearrangement joins TRBV5-6 to TRBJ2-1; 8 nucleotides agree with TRBD1. There are 13 residues in the CDR3. V was clipped by 3 bases and J by 7 bases; unmatched bases: 3. CDR1 and CDR2 from the germline V gene are SGHDT and YYEEEE. In nucleotides, the CDR3 is TGTGCCAGCAGCTGGACAGGGAGAAATGAGCAGTTCTTC. This codes for CASSWTGRNEQFF.